This TCR beta chain was sequenced in a study of T cell repertoires in cytomegalovirus infection. Study at large: In the study, CMV epitopes included recently identified HLA-C-restricted and well-studied HLA-B-restricted ones. Evidence of both CMV infection and a matching HLA type came from public TCR beta signatures. Whole-study findings and limits: HLA-C-restricted CMV-specific TCR beta clonotypes prevailed in the ex vivo response.

The CDR3 contains 14 residues. Germline values: CDR1 MGHRA, CDR2 YSYEKL. Trimming took off 1 base at V and 9 bases at J, with 16 bases between the two ends. Using its own MiXCR run on the reads, TCRdb lists one record per CDR3 protein. The data contain roughly 990,000 distinct CDR3 sequences, roughly 31% of them singletons. A word on this clonotype: Antigen: not known.

This sequence was found in a human donor in good health (CMV status not recorded). Some clones in this sample may be carry-over from other donors' samples. Sequencing was performed on cultured CD8+ T cells from PBMCs, taken from culture after CMV antigen stimulation. The V and J genes are TRBV4-1 and TRBJ2-7; D possibly uses TRBD1 or TRBD2 (5 bases each). DNA for the CDR3: TGCGCCAGCAGCCAAGTTTTGGATGGGGGTGCGCAGTACTTC. Its protein is CASSQVLDGGAQYF.